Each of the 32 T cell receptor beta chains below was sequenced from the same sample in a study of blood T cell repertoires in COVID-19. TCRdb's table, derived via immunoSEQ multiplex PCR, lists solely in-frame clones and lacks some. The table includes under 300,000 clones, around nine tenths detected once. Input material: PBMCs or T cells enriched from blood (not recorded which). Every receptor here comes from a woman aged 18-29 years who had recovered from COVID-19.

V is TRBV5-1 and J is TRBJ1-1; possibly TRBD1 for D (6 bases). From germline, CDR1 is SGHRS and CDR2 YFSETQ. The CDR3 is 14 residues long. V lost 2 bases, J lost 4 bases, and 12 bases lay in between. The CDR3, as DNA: TGCGCCAGCAGCTTTGGTAGCAGGGGCACTGAAGCTTTCTTT. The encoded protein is CASSFGSRGTEAFF.

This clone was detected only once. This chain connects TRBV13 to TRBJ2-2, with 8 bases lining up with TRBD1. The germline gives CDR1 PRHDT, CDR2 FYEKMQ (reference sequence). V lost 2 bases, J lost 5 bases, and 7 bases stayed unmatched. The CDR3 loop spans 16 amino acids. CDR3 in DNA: TGTGCCAGCAGCTTAAGGACAGGGACAGATACCGGGGAGCTGTTTTTT. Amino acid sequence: CASSLRTGTDTGELFF.

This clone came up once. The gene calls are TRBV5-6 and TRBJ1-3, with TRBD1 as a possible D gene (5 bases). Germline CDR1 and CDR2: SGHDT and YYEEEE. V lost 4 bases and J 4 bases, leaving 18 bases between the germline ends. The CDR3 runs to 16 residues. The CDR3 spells CASSPQVGGFGNTIYF. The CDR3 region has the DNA TGTGCCAGCAGCCCGCAGGTGGGGGGGTTCGGAAACACCATATATTTT.

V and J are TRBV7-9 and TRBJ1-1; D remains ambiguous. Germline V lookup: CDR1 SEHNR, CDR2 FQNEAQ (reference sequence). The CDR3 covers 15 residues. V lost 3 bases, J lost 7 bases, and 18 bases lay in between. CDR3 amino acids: CASSFLGSGPDEAFF. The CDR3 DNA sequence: TGTGCCAGCAGCTTCCTCGGGAGCGGGCCAGATGAAGCTTTCTTT.

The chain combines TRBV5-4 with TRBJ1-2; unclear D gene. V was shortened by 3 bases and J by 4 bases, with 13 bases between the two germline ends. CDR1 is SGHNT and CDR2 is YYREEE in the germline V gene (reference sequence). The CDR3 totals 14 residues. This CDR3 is CASSSRTEFYGYTF. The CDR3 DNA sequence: TGTGCCAGCAGCTCAAGAACAGAATTCTATGGCTACACCTTC. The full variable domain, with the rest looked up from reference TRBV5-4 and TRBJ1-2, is ETGVTQSPTHLIKTRGQQVTLRCSSQSGHNTVSWYQQALGQGPQFIFQYYREEENGRGNFPPRFSGLQFPNYSSELNVNALELDDSALYLCASSSRTEFYGYTFGSGTRLTVV.

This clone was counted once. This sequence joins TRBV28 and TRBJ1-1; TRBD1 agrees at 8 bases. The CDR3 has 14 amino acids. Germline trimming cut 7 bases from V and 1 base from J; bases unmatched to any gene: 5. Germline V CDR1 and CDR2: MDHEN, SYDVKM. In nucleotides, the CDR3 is TGTGCCAGCACCTTGACAGGGGCGAACACTGAAGCTTTCTTT. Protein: CASTLTGANTEAFF.

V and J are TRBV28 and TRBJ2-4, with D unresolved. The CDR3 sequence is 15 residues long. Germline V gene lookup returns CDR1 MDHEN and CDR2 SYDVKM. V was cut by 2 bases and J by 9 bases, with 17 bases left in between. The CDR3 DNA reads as TGTGCCAGCAGTTTAACTCGGGTCCGAGAACGCATTCAGTACTTC. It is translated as CASSLTRVRERIQYF.

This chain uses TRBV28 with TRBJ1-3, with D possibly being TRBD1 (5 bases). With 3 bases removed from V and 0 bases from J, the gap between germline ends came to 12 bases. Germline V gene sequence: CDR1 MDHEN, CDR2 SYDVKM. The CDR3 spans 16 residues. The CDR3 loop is CASSFRQHLSGNTIYF. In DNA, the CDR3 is TGTGCCAGCAGTTTCCGACAGCACCTCTCTGGAAACACCATATATTTT.

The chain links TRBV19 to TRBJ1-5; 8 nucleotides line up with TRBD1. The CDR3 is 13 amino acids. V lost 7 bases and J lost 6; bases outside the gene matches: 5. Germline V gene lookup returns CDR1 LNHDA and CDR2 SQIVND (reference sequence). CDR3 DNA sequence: TGTGCCAGTACTCGCAGGGGGCTTCAGCCCCAGCATTTT. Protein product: CASTRRGLQPQHF.

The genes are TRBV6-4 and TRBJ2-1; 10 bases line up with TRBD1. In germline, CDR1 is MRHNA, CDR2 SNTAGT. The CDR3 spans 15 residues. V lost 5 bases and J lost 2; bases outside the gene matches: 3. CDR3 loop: CASSRQGAAYNEQFF. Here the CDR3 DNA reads TGTGCCAGCAGTCGACAGGGGGCGGCCTACAATGAGCAGTTCTTC.

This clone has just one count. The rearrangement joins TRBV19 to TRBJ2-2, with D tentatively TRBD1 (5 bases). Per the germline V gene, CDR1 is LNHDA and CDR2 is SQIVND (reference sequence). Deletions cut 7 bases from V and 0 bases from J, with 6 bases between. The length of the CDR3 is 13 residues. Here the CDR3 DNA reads TGTGCCAGTAAACAGGCGAACACCGGGGAGCTGTTTTTT. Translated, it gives CASKQANTGELFF.

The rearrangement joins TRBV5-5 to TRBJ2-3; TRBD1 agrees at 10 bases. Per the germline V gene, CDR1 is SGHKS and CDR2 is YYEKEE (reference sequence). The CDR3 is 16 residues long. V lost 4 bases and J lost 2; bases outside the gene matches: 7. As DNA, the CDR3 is TGTGCCAGCAGCAGGACGACAGGGGGCGTCACAGATACGCAGTATTTT. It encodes CASSRTTGGVTDTQYF.

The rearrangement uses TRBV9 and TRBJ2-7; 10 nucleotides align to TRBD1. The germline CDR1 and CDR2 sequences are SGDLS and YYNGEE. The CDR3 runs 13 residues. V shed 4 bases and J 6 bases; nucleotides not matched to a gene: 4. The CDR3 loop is CASSRDRGVEQYF. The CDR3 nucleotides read TGTGCCAGCAGCCGGGACAGGGGAGTCGAGCAGTACTTC.

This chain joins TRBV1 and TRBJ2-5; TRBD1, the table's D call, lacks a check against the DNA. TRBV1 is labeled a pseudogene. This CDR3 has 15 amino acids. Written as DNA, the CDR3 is TGCACCAGCAGCCACCGGGACAGGGACTCGGGGACCCAGTACTTC. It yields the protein CTSSHRDRDSGTQYF.

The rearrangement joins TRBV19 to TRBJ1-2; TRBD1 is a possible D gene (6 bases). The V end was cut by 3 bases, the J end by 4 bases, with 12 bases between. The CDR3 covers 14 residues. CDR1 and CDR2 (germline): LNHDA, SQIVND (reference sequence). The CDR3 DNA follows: TGTGCCAGTAGTATCGGTCGACAGGTCTATGGCTACACCTTC. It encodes CASSIGRQVYGYTF.

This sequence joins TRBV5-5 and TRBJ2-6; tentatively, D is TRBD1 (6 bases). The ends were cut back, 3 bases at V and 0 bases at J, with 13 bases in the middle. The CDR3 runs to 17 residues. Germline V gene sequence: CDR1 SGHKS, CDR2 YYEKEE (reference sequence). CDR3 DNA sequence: TGTGCCAGCAGCTCGACTGACAGGTCCTCTGGGGCCAACGTCCTGACTTTC. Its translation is CASSSTDRSSGANVLTF.

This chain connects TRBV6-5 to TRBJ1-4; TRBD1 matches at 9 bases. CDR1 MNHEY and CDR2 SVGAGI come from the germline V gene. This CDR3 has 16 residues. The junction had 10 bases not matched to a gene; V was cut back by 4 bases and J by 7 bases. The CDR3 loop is CASSSGTGPRVEKLFF. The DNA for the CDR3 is TGTGCCAGCAGTTCAGGGACAGGGCCCCGGGTTGAAAAACTGTTTTTT.

The CDR3 DNA sequence: TGTGCCAGCATACGGGGGACTGGCTACACCTTC. Translating it yields CASIRGTGYTF. V gene TRBV2 combines with J gene TRBJ1-2; weak D call: TRBD1 (5 bases). Germline V lookup: CDR1 SNHLY, CDR2 FYNNEI. The V gene lost 7 bases and the J gene lost 7 bases, with 10 bases spanning the gap. The CDR3 sequence is 11 residues long.

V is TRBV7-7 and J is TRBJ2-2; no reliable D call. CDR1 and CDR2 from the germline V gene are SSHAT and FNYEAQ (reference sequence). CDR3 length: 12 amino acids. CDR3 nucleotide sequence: TGTGCTATCCCCATAGCTCCCGGGGAGCTGTTTTTT. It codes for CAIPIAPGELFF.

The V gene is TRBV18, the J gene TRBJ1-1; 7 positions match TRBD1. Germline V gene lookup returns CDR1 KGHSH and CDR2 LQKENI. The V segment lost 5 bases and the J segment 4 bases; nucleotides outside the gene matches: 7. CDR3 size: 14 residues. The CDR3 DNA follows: TGTGCCAGCTCAACAAAGACAGGGACCACTGAAGCTTTCTTT. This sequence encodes CASSTKTGTTEAFF.

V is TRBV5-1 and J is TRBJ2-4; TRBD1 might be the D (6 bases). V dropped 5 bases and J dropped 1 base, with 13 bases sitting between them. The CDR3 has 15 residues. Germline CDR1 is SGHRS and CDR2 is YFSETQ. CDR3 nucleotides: TGCGCCAGCAGAACGACAGGCAGCGCCAAAAACATTCAGTACTTC. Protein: CASRTTGSAKNIQYF.

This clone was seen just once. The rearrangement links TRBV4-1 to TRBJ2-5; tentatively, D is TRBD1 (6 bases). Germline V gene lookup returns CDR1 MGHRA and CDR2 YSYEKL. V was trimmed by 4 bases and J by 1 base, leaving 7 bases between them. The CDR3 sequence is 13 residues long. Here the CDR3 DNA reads TGCGCCAGCAGCCGACAGGTCCAAGAGACCCAGTACTTC. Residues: CASSRQVQETQYF.

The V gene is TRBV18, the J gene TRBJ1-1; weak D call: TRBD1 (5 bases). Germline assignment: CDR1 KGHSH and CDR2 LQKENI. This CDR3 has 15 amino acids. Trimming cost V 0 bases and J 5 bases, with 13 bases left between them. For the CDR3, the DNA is TGTGCCAGCTCACCACCGCAGGGATCGGTGACTGAAGCTTTCTTT. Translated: CASSPPQGSVTEAFF.

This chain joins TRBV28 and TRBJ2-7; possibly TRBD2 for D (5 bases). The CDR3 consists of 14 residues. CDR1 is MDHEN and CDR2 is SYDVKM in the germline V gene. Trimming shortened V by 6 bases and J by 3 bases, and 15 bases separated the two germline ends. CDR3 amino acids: CASRPDTGFYEQYF. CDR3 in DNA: TGTGCCAGCAGGCCCGATACGGGGTTCTACGAGCAGTACTTC.

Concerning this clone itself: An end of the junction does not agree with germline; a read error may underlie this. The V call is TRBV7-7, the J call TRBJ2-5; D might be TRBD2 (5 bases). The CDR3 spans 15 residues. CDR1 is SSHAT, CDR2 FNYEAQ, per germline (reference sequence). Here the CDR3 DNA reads TGTGCTAGCAGCTTAGGCAGTCGGGAAGTTGAGACCCAGTACTTC. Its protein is CASSLGSREVETQYF.

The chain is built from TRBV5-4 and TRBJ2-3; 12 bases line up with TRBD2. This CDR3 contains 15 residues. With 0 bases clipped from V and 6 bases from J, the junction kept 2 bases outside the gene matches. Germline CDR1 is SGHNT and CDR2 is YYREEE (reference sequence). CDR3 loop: CASSLGTSGGDTQYF. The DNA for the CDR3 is TGTGCCAGCAGCTTGGGAACTAGCGGGGGGGATACGCAGTATTTT.

The CDR3, as DNA: TGTGCCAGTAGTAGAACCCGGACAGGGAATCAGCCCCAGCATTTT. Translating gives CASSRTRTGNQPQHF. V gene TRBV19 combines with J gene TRBJ1-5; 8 nucleotides agree with TRBD1. This CDR3 region has 15 residues. CDR1 and CDR2 from the germline V gene are LNHDA and SQIVND (reference sequence). Losses at the gene ends were 4 bases for V and 4 bases for J; bases not matched to a gene: 6.

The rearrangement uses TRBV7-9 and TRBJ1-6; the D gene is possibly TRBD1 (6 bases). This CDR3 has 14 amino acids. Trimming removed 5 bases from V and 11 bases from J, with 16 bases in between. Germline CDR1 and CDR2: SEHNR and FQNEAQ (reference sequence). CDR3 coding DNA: TGTGCCAGCAGCCCGGCGACAGGAGGCCCACCCCTCCACTTT. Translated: CASSPATGGPPLHF.

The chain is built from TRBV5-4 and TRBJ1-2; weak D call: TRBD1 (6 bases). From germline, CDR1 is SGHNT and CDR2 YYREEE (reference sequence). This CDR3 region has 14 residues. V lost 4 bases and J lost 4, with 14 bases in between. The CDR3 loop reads CASSLKTGIYGYTF. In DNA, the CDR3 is TGTGCCAGCAGCCTGAAGACAGGAATCTATGGCTACACCTTC. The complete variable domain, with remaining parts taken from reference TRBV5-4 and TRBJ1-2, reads ETGVTQSPTHLIKTRGQQVTLRCSSQSGHNTVSWYQQALGQGPQFIFQYYREEENGRGNFPPRFSGLQFPNYSSELNVNALELDDSALYLCASSLKTGIYGYTFGSGTRLTVV.

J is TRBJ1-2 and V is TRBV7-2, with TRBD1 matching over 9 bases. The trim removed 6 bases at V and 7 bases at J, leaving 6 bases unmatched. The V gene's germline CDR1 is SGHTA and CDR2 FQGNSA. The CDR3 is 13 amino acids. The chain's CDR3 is CASSGQGIGGYTF. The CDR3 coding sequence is TGTGCCAGCAGTGGACAGGGGATAGGTGGCTACACCTTC.

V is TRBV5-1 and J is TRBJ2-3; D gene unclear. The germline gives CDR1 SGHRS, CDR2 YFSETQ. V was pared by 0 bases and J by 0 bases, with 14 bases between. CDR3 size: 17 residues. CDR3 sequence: CASSLDPLGLSTDTQYF. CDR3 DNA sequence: TGCGCCAGCAGCTTGGACCCGCTAGGCCTTAGCACAGATACGCAGTATTTT.

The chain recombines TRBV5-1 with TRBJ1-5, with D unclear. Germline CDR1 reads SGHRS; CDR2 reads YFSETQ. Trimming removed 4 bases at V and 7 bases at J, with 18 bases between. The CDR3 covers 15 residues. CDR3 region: CASSPWGEHQQPQHF. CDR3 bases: TGCGCCAGCAGCCCATGGGGAGAGCACCAGCAGCCCCAGCATTTT.